This T cell receptor beta chain was recorded in a study of post-analysis software for immune sequencing data. Across the whole study: Some patients lacked subtype; others had relapsing-remitting, secondary progressive or progressive-relapsing disease.

TCR beta cDNA libraries included unique molecular identifiers. Around 500,000 cDNA molecules were obtained per 1 to 10 million input T cells. Each CDR3 protein is one row after TCRdb ran MiXCR on the PCR reads. Among roughly 400,000 distinct CDR3 sequences listed, approximately 42% were seen once. The CDR3 extends over 15 amino acids. Trimming removed 3 bases from V and 1 base from J; junction bases left unmatched: 5. The germline gives CDR1 SQVTM, CDR2 ANQGSEA. This clonotype showed up many times. No antigen is known for it. Whole-study findings and limits: Controls showed lower frequencies than patients for a handful of TRBV segments, and TRBV5-6, TRBV5-1 and TRBV20-1 were among these. Strong co-clustering by F measure was seen for same-batch samples. Controls' normalized Chao1 diversity significantly exceeded that of multiple sclerosis patients.

The source material was blood. The rearrangement uses TRBV29-1 and TRBJ2-4; 8 nucleotides agree with TRBD2. This sequence was found in a girl aged 2 to 10 with multiple sclerosis. The CDR3 sequence is CSVEEGGRAKNIQYF. The DNA for the CDR3 is TGCAGCGTTGAGGAGGGCGGGAGGGCCAAAAACATTCAGTACTTC.